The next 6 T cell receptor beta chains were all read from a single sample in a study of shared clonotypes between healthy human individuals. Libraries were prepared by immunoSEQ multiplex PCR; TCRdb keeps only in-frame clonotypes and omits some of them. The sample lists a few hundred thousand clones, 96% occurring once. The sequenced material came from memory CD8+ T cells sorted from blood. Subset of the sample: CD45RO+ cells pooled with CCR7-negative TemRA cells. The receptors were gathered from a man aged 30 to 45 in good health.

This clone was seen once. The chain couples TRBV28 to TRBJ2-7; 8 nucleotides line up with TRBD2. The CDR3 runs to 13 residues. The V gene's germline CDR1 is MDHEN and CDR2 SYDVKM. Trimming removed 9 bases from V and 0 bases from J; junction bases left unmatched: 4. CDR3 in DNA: TGTGCCAGTAGGGGGACTAGCTCCTACGAGCAGTACTTC. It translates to CASRGTSSYEQYF.

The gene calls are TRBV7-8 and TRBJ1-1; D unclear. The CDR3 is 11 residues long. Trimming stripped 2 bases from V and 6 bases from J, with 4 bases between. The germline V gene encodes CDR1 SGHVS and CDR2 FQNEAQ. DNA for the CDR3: TGTGCCAGCAGCTTACGGTCTGAAGCTTTCTTT. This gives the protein CASSLRSEAFF. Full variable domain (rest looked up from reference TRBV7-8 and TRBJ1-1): GAGVSQSPRYKVAKRGQDVALRCDPISGHVSLFWYQQALGQGPEFLTYFQNEAQLDKSGLPSDRFFAERPEGSVSTLKIQRTQQEDSAVYLCASSLRSEAFFGQGTRLTVV.

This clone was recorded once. CDR3 bases: TGTGCCACCAGCAGAGTGAAGCGACAGGGTCGGGAGAACGAAAAACTGTTTTTT. Its translation: CATSRVKRQGRENEKLFF. V is TRBV15 and J is TRBJ1-4, with 7 bases lining up with TRBD1. Germline V gene lookup returns CDR1 LNHNV and CDR2 YYDKDF (reference sequence). This CDR3 has 18 amino acids. J lost 8 bases, V lost 1 base, and 16 bases had no gene match.

CDR3: CAWSVRGTSVTYEQYF. The CDR3 bases are TGTGCCTGGAGTGTACGAGGGACTAGCGTAACCTACGAGCAGTACTTC. J is TRBJ2-7 and V is TRBV30; TRBD2 aligns across 10 bases. The junction had 7 bases not matched to a gene; V was cut back by 0 bases and J by 2 bases. The CDR3 consists of 16 residues. The germline V gene has CDR1 GTSNPN and CDR2 SVGIG (reference sequence). Supplemented by reference TRBV30 and TRBJ2-7, the full variable domain reads SQTIHQWPATLVQPVGSPLSLECTVEGTSNPNLYWYRQAAGRGLQLLFYSVGIGQISSEVPQNLSASRPQDRQFILSSKKLLLSDSGFYLCAWSVRGTSVTYEQYFGPGTRLTVT.

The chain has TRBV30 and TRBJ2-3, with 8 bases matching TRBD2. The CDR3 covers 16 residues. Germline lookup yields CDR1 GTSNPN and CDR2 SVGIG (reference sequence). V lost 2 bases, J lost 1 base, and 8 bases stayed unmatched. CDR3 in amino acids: CAWSLKAGVGTDTQYF. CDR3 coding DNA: TGTGCCTGGAGTCTAAAAGCGGGGGTAGGCACAGATACGCAGTATTTT.

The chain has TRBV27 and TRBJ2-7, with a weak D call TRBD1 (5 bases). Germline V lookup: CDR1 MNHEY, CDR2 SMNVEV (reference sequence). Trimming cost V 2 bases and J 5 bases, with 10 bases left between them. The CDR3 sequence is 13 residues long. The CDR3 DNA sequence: TGTGCCAGCAGTTTAAGGCAGGGCCACGAGCAGTACTTC. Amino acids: CASSLRQGHEQYF.